This is a list of T cell receptor beta chains from one sample in a study of tumor and adjacent non-tumor tissue in lung cancer. TCRdb reprocessed the multiplex PCR reads with MiXCR, giving one entry per CDR3 protein. This sample has 120,000 or so distinct CDR3 sequences, with 66% found just once. The sequencing input was lung tumor tissue. These receptors came from a man aged 30 to 45 with non-small cell lung cancer. CDR3s include the opening cysteine and the closing phenylalanine or tryptophan. A D gene is named only where the DNA matches it firmly. Clone size is stated in some rows and not others, as once, few, many or a class when expanded.

d_call	clone_size	v_call	j_call	cdr3_nt	cdr3_aa
TRBD1	many	TRBV6-1	TRBJ1-1	TGTGCCAGCAGTGAAATTGAGGGGGCGAAGGCTTTCTTT	CASSEIEGAKAFF
TRBD1	many	TRBV6-5	TRBJ2-7	TGTGCCAGCAGTTCCTGGGGGAGACAGGGATCCTACGAGCAGTACTTC	CASSSWGRQGSYEQYF
NA	NA	TRBV7-9	TRBJ1-2	TGTGCCAGCACCCAATACTCGACAGGTGCTAACTATGGCTACACCTTC	CASTQYSTGANYGYTF
NA	few	TRBV2	TRBJ2-6	TGTGCCAGCAGTGCCCAGGGCTCTGGGGCCAACGTCCTGACTTTC	CASSAQGSGANVLTF
TRBD2	once	TRBV10-3	TRBJ2-1	TGTGCCATCAGGGGGACTAGCGGCCCTAATGAGCAGTTCTTC	CAIRGTSGPNEQFF
NA	NA	TRBV12-3/TRBV12-4	TRBJ2-1	TGTGCCAGCAGTTTGCTTGCTCCGGGATCCTACAATGAGCAGCTCTTC	CASSLLAPGSYNEQLF
NA	NA	TRBV11-2	TRBJ1-6	TGTGCCAGCAGCTTAGAGGGGTTTCGCCTCTACTTT	CASSLEGFRLYF
NA	NA	TRBV11-2	TRBJ1-5	TGTGCCAGCAGCCAGTCCACAGATACGCAGCATTTT	CASSQSTDTQHF
TRBD2	NA	TRBV7-8	TRBJ2-3	TGTGCCAGCAAGCCCAGGACTAGCGGCACTCCAGATACGCGGTATTTT	CASKPRTSGTPDTRYF
NA	once	TRBV18	TRBJ2-6	TGTGCCAGCTCACCGAGGGTCTCTGGGGCCAACGTCCTGACTTTC	CASSPRVSGANVLTF
TRBD1	NA	TRBV20-1	TRBJ2-7	TGCAGTGCTGAACAGGGGGTGAGCTACGAGCAGTGCTTC	CSAEQGVSYEQCF
NA	NA	TRBV5-1	TRBJ2-3	TGCGCCAGCAGCCGGGGGACTCAGCCTAGCACAGATAGGCAGTATTTT	CASSRGTQPSTDRQYF
NA	once	TRBV11-3	TRBJ2-3	TGTGCTAGCGGCCTCGGGCGAGATACGCAGTATTTT	CASGLGRDTQYF
TRBD1	NA	TRBV6-1	TRBJ2-1	TGTGCCAGCAGGGCCATGACAGGGAACGAGCAGTTCTTC	CASRAMTGNEQFF
TRBD2	NA	TRBV6-6	TRBJ2-2	TGTGCCTGTCGTGATCGGGGACTAGTCACCGGGGAGCCGTTTTTT	CACRDRGLVTGEPFF
NA	NA	TRBV24-1	TRBJ2-1	TGTGCCACCAGTGGCCCGACTAGTCCCTACAATGAGCAGTTCTTC	CATSGPTSPYNEQFF
NA	NA	TRBV7-2	TRBJ2-7	TGTGTCAGCAGTTTAATTGGGGTCACCTCCTACGAGCAGTACTTC	CVSSLIGVTSYEQYF
NA	NA	TRBV6-1	TRBJ2-5	TGTGCTAGCAGAAAAAAGACCCAGTACTTC	CASRKKTQYF
NA	NA	TRBV6-1	TRBJ1-1	TGTGCCAGCCGGGGGCGGATTGTGAACACTGAAGCTCTCTTT	CASRGRIVNTEALF
NA	few	TRBV20-1	TRBJ2-1	TGCAGTGCTAGAGATTTGGCCGATGAGCAGTTCTTC	CSARDLADEQFF
NA	many	TRBV10-3	TRBJ1-2	TGTGCCATCACTCCGACGGAGGGAGCTAACTATGGCTACACCTTC	CAITPTEGANYGYTF
TRBD2	NA	TRBV5-6	TRBJ2-1	TGTGCCAGCAGCTTGGCATCCCGGACTAGCGGGGGGGCTTACAATGAGCAGTTCTTC	CASSLASRTSGGAYNEQFF
NA	few	TRBV28	TRBJ2-5	TGTGCCAGCAGTCCACACCCCCCGGGCGTGGAGACCCAGTACTTC	CASSPHPPGVETQYF
TRBD1	NA	TRBV6-5	TRBJ2-2	TGTGCCAGCACCCTTTATGGAACCGGGACAGGGAGTGTTTACACCGGGGAGCTGTTTTTT	CASTLYGTGTGSVYTGELFF
NA	NA	TRBV20-1	TRBJ1-2	TGCAGTGCTTCTGAAGAAACTAACTATGGCTACACCTTC	CSASEETNYGYTF
NA	NA	TRBV12-3/TRBV12-4	TRBJ2-3	TGTGCCAGCAAGTACAGGCCAGATACGCAGTATTTT	CASKYRPDTQYF
NA	NA	TRBV4-1	TRBJ2-7	TGCGCAAGCTGCCAAGATTTCGGCGAGCACTACTTC	CASCQDFGEHYF
NA	NA	TRBV4-2	TRBJ1-2	TGTGCCAGCAGCCCTCGCGGGGTCCATGACTACACTTTC	CASSPRGVHDYTF
NA	NA	TRBV20-1	TRBJ1-2	TGCAGTGCTAGTCTCCGAGGGCGCCATGACCACACCTTC	CSASLRGRHDHTF
NA	NA	TRBV20-1	TRBJ2-1	TGCAGTGCCCCCCTGGGTGGGGGAATACGGAATGAGCAGTTCTTC	CSAPLGGGIRNEQFF
TRBD1	few	TRBV5-4	TRBJ2-6	TGTGTCAGCAGCCCCAACAGGGCAGGGGGAATCTCTGGGGCCAACGTCCTGACTTTC	CVSSPNRAGGISGANVLTF
NA	many	TRBV6-5	TRBJ1-4	TGTGCCAGCAGACTTCGACAGGCCAATGAAAAACTGTTTTTT	CASRLRQANEKLFF